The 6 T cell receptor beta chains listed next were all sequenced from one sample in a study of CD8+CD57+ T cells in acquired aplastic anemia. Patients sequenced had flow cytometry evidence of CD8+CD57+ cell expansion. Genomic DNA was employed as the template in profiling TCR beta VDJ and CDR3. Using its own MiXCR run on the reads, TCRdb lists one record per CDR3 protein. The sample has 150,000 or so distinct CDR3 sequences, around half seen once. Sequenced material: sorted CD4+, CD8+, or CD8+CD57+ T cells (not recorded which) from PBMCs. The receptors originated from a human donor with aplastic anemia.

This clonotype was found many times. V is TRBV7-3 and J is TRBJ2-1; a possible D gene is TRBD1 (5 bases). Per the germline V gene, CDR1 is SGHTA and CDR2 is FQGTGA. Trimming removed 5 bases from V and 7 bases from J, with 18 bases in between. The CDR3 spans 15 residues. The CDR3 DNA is TGTGCCAGCAGCACCCAGGGTGGTGCGATGAATGAGCAGTTCTTC. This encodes CASSTQGGAMNEQFF.

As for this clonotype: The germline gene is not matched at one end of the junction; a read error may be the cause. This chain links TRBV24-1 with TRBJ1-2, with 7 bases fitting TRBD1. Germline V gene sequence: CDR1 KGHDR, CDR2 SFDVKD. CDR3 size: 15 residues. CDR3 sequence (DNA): TGTGCCACCAGTGGTTTGACAGGGCCTAACTATGGCTACACCTTC. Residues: CATSGLTGPNYGYTF.

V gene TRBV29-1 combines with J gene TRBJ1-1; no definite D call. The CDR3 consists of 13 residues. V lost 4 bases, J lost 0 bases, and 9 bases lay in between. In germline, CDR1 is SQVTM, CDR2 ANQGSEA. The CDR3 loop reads CSVARKLNTEAFF. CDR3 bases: TGCAGCGTTGCCCGGAAGTTGAACACTGAAGCTTTCTTT.

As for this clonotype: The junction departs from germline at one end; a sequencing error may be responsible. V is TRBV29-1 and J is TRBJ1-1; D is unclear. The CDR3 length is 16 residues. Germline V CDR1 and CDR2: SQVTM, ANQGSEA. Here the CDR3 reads CRVEDVPGSLTTEAFF. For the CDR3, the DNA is TGCAGAGTTGAAGATGTGCCAGGCTCTTTGACCACTGAAGCTTTCTTT.

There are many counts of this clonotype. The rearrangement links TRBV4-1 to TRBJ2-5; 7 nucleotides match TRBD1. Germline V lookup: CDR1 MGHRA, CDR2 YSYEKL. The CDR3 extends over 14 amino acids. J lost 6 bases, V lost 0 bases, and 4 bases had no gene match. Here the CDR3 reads CASSQEGGVKTQYF. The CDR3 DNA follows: TGCGCCAGCAGCCAAGAAGGGGGCGTAAAGACCCAGTACTTC.

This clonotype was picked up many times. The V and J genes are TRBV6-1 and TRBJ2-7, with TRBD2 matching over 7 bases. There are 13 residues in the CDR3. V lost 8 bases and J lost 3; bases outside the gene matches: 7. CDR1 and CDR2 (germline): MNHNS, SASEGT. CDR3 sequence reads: CASSVGGYYEQYF. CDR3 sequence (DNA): TGTGCCAGCTCCGTGGGGGGGTACTACGAGCAGTACTTC.